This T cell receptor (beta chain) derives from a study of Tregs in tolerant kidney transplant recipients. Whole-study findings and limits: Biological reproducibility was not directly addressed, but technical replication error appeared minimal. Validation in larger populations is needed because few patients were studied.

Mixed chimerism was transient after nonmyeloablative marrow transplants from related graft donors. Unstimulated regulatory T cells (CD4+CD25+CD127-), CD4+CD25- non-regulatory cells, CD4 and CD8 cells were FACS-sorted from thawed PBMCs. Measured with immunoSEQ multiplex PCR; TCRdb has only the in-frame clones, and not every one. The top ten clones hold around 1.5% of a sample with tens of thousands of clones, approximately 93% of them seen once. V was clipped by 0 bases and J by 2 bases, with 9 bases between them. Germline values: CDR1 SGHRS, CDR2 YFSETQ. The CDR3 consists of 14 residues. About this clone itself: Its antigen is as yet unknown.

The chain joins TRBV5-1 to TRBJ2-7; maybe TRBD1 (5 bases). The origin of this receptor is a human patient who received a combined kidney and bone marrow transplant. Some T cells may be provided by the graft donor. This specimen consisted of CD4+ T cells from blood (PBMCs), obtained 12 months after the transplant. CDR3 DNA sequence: TGCGCCAGCAGCTTGGTCGACAGAACCTACGAGCAGTACTTC. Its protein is CASSLVDRTYEQYF.